This TCR beta chain is from a study of T cell repertoires in cytomegalovirus infection. Study-wide results and caveats: HLA-C-restricted CMV-specific TCR beta clonotypes prevailed in the ex vivo response.

In regard to this clonotype: Its antigen is unidentified.

One entry per CDR3 protein, called by TCRdb with MiXCR from the reads. This sample has roughly 640,000 distinct CDR3 sequences, with less than 25% found just once. The source material was CD8+ T cells from PBMCs. The receptor comes from a human donor in good health (CMV status not recorded). Some clones in this sample may be carry-over from other donors' samples.

The DNA of the CDR3 is TGTGCCAGCTCACCACCCGAACAGGGTAAATACGAGCAGTACTTC. Protein sequence: CASSPPEQGKYEQYF. V is TRBV18 and J is TRBJ2-7; tentative D call: TRBD1 (6 bases). V was clipped by 0 bases and J by 4 bases, with 13 bases between them. Per germline, CDR1 KGHSH and CDR2 LQKENI. This CDR3 contains 15 residues. Complete variable domain (other parts from reference TRBV18 and TRBJ2-7): NAGVMQNPRHLVRRRGQEARLRCSPMKGHSHVYWYRQLPEEGLKFMVYLQKENIIDESGMPKERFSAEFPKEGPSILRIQQVVRGDSAAYFCASSPPEQGKYEQYFGPGTRLTVT.